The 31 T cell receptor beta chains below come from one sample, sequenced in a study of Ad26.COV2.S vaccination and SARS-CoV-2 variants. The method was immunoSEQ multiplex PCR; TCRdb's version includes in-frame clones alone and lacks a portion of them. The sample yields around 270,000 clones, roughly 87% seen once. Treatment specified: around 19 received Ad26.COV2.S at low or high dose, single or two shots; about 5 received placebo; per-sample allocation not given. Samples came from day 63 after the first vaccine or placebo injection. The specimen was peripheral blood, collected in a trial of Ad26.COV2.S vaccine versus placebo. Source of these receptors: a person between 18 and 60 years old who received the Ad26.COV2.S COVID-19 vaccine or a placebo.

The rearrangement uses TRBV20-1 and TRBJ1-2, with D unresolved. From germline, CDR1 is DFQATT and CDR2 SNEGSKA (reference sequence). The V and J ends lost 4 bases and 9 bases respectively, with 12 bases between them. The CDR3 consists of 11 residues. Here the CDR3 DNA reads TGCAGTGCTAATAGGGATACCCGCTACACCTTC. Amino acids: CSANRDTRYTF.

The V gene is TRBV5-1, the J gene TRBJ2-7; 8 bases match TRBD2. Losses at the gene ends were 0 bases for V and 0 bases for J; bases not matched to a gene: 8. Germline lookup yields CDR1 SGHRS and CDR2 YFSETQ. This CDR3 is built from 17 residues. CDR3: CASSLVLAGPSSYEQYF. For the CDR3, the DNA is TGCGCCAGCAGCTTGGTTTTAGCGGGGCCGAGCTCCTACGAGCAGTACTTC.

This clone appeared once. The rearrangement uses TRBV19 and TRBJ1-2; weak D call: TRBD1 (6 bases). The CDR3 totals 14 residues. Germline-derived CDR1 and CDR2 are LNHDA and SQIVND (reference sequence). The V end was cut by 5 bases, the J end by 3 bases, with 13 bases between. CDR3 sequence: CASSVLTGDYGYTF. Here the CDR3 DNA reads TGTGCCAGTAGTGTCCTGACAGGTGACTATGGCTACACCTTC.

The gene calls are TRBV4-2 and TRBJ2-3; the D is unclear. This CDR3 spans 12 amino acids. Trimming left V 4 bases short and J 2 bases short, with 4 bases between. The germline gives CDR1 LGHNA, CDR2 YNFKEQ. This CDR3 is CASSPNTDTQYF. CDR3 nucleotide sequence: TGTGCCAGCAGCCCGAACACAGATACGCAGTATTTT.

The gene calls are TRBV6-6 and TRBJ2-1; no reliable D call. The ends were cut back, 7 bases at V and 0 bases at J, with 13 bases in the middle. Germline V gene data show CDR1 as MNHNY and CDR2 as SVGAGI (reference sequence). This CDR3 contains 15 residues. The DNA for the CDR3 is TGTGCCAGCACCCTCCAAGTGGTCTCCTACAATGAGCAGTTCTTC. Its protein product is CASTLQVVSYNEQFF.

In DNA form, the CDR3 reads TGTGCCAGCAGCTACGACATATCTAACTATGGCTACACCTTC. Translated, it gives CASSYDISNYGYTF. The rearrangement links TRBV7-2 to TRBJ1-2; D call uncertain. CDR1 SGHTA and CDR2 FQGNSA come from the germline V gene. CDR3 length equals 14 residues. Trimming stripped 4 bases from V and 0 bases from J, with 9 bases between.

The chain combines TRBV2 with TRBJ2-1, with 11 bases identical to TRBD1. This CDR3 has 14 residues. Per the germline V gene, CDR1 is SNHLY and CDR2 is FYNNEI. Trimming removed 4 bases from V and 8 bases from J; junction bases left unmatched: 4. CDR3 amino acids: CASSGRTGGYEQFF. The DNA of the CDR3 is TGTGCCAGCAGTGGACGGACAGGGGGCTATGAGCAGTTCTTC. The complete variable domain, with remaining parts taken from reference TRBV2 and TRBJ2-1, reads EPEVTQTPSHQVTQMGQEVILRCVPISNHLYFYWYRQILGQKVEFLVSFYNNEISEKSEIFDDQFSVERPDGSNFTLKIRSTKLEDSAMYFCASSGRTGGYEQFFGPGTRLTVL.

The CDR3: CASSPIAGGAYEQYF. In nucleotides, the CDR3 is TGTGCCAGTAGCCCTATAGCGGGGGGCGCTTACGAGCAGTACTTC. This chain connects TRBV19 to TRBJ2-7, with TRBD2 matching over 10 bases. V lost 6 bases to trimming and J lost 4 bases; unmatched junction nucleotides: 9. Germline CDR1 reads LNHDA; CDR2 reads SQIVND (reference sequence). This CDR3 has 15 amino acids.

CDR3 loop: CASSLAAGSEAFF. In DNA, the CDR3 is TGTGCCAGCAGCTTAGCTGCGGGTTCTGAAGCTTTCTTT. V is TRBV11-3 and J is TRBJ1-1; D gene ambiguous. Deletions cut 1 base from V and 6 bases from J, with 9 bases between. Germline lookup yields CDR1 SGHNT and CDR2 YENEEA. The CDR3 is 13 residues long.

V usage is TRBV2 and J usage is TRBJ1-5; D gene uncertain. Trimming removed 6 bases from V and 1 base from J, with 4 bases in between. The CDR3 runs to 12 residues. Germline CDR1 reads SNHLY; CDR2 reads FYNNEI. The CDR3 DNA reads TGTGCCAGCAGGGACAGCAATCAGCCCCAGCATTTT. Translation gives CASRDSNQPQHF.

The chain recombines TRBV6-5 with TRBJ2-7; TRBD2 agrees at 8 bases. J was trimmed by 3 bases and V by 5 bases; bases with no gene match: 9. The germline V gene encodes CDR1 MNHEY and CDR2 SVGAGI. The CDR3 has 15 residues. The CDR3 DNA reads TGTGCCAGCAGTCCAAGCGGGAGTTCGGGCTACGAGCAGTACGTC. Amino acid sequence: CASSPSGSSGYEQYV.

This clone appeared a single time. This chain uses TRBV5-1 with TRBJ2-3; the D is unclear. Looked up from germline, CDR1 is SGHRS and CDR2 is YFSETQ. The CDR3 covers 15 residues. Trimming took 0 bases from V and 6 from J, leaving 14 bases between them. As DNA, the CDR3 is TGCGCCAGCAGCTTGGCTCTCCCAAGCTACGATACGCAGTATTTT. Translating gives CASSLALPSYDTQYF.

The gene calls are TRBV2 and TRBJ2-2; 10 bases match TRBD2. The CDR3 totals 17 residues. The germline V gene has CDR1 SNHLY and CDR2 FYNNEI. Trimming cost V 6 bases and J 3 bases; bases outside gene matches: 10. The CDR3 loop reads CASRVSLAGDDTGELFF. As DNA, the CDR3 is TGTGCCAGCAGGGTGAGCCTAGCGGGGGACGACACCGGGGAGCTGTTTTTT.

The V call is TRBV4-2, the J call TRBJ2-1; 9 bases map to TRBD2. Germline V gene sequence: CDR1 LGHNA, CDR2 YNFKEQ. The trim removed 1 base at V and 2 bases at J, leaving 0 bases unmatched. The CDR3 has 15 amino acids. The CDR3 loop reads CASSQASGAYNEQFF. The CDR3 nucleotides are TGTGCCAGCAGCCAAGCTAGCGGGGCCTACAATGAGCAGTTCTTC.

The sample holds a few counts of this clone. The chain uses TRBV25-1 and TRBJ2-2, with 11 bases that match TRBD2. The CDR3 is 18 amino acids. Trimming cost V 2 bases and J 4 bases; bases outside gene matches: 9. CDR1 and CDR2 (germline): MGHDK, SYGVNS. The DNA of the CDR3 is TGTGCCAGCAGTGAAGGCTTTAGCGGGAGGGAGGGCACCGGGGAGCTGTTTTTT. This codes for CASSEGFSGREGTGELFF.

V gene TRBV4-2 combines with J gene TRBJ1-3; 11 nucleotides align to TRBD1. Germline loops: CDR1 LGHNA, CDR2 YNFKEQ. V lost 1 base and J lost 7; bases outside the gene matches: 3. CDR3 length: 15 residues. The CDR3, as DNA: TGTGCCAGCAGCCAAGCCGGGACAGGGGGGAACACCATATATTTT. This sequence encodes CASSQAGTGGNTIYF.

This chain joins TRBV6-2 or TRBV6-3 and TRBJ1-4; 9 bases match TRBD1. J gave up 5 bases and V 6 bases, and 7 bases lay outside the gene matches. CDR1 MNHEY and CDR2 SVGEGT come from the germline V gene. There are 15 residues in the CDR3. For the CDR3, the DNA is TGTGCCAGCAGCCACCCCGGGACAGGGAATGAAAAACTGTTTTTT. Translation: CASSHPGTGNEKLFF.

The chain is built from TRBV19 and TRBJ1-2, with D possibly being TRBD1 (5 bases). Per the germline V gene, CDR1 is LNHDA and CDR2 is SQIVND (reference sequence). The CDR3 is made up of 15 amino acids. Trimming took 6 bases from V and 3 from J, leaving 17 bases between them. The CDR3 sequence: CASSPNHGADYGYTF. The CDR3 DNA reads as TGTGCCAGTAGCCCCAACCACGGGGCGGACTATGGCTACACCTTC.

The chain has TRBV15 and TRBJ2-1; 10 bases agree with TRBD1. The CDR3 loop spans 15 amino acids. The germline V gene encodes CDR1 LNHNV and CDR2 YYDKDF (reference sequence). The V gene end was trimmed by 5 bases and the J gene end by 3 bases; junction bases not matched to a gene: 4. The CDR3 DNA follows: TGTGCCACCAGCCAGGACAGGGGGAACTACAATGAGCAGTTCTTC. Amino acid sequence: CATSQDRGNYNEQFF.

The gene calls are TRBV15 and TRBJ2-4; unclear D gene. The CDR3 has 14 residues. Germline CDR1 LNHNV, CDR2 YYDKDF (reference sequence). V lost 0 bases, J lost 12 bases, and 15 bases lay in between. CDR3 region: CATSREVRIRNQYF. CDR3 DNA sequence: TGTGCCACCAGCAGAGAGGTCAGGATCAGGAATCAGTACTTC.

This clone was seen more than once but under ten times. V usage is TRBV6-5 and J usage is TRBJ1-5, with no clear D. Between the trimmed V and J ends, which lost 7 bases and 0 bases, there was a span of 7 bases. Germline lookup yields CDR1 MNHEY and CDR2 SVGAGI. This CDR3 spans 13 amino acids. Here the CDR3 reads CASMRGSNQPQHF. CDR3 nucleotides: TGTGCCAGCATGCGGGGTAGCAATCAGCCCCAGCATTTT.

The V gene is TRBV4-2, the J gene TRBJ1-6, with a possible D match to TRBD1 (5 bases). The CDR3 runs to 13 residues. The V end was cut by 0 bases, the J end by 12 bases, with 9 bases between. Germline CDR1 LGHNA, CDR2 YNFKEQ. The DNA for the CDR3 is TGTGCCAGCAGCCAAGACAGGGTTGAACCCCTCCACTTT. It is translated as CASSQDRVEPLHF.

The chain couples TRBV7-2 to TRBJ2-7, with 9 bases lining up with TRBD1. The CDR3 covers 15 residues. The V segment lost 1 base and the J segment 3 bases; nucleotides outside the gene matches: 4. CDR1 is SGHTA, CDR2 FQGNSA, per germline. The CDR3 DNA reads TGTGCCAGCAGCTTAGATGGGACAGGGTTCTACGAGCAGTACTTC. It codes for CASSLDGTGFYEQYF.

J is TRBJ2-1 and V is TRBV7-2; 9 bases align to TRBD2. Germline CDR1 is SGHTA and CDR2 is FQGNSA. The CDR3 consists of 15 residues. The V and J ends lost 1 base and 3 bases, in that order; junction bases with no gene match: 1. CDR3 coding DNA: TGTGCCAGCAGCTTAGAAGCGGGGGGCTACAATGAGCAGTTCTTC. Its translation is CASSLEAGGYNEQFF.

DNA of the CDR3: TGTGCCAGCAGCCGTACGACAGGGGGGGCAGATACGCAGTATTTT. This gives the protein CASSRTTGGADTQYF. This chain connects TRBV9 to TRBJ2-3, with TRBD1 matching 9 bases. Germline CDR1 is SGDLS and CDR2 is YYNGEE. This CDR3 comprises 15 residues. Trimming removed 4 bases from V and 4 bases from J; junction bases left unmatched: 7.

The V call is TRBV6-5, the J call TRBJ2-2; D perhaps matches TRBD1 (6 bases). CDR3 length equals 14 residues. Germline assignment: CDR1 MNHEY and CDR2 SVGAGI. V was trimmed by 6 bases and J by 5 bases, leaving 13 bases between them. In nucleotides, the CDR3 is TGTGCCAGCAGGGCGGACAGCTCAACCGGGGAGCTGTTTTTT. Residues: CASRADSSTGELFF.

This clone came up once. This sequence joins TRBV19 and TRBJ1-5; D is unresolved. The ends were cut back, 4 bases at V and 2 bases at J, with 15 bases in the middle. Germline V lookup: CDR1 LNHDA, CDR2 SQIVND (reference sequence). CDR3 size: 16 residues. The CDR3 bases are TGTGCCAGTAGTACTCGGGGAGGGAAGGGCAATCAGCCCCAGCATTTT. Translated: CASSTRGGKGNQPQHF.

The chain's CDR3 is CASSLTSGGPGTGELFF. The CDR3 DNA reads TGTGCCAGCAGCTTAACTAGCGGGGGTCCGGGGACCGGGGAGCTGTTTTTT. The chain has TRBV7-3 and TRBJ2-2; 9 bases align to TRBD2. The V segment lost 0 bases and the J segment 5 bases; nucleotides outside the gene matches: 7. The CDR3 runs 17 residues. CDR1 is SGHTA, CDR2 FQGTGA, per germline.

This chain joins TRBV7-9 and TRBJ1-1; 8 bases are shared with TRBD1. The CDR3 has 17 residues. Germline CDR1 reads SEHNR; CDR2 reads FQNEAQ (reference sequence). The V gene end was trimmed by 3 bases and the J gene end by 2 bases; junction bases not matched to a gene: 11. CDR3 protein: CASSLISGQGANTEAFF. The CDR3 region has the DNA TGTGCCAGCAGCTTGATCTCTGGGCAGGGGGCAAACACTGAAGCTTTCTTT.

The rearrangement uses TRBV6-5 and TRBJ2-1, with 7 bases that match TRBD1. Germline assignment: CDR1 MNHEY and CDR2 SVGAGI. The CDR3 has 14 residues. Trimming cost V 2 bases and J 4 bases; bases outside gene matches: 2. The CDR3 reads CASSYTGQYNEQFF. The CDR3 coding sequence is TGTGCCAGCAGTTACACGGGACAGTACAATGAGCAGTTCTTC.

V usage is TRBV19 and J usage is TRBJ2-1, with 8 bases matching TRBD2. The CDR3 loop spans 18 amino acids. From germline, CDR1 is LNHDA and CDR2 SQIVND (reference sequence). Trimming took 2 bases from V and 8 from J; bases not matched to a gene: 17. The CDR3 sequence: CASSIIALEAGVWDEQFF. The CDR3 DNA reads TGTGCCAGTAGTATAATTGCCTTAGAAGCGGGAGTGTGGGATGAGCAGTTCTTC.